This T cell receptor beta chain was observed in a study of T cell responses to AZD1222 COVID-19 vaccine. Sequencing used immunoSEQ multiplex PCR; TCRdb keeps in-frame clones, though not all of them. The sample lists 200,000 to 250,000 clones, approximately 94% occurring once. The germline V gene encodes CDR1 SGHAT and CDR2 FQDESV (reference sequence). Germline trimming cut 5 bases from V and 4 bases from J; bases unmatched to any gene: 8. This CDR3 is 15 amino acids long. Sequencing was performed on peripheral blood, taken 28 days after the second dose of the MenACWY control vaccine. The rearrangement uses TRBV11-1 and TRBJ1-2, with 9 bases matching TRBD1. This clonotype was obtained from an adult who received the MenACWY meningococcal vaccine as a control. The CDR3 here is CASSKEAGQGYGYTF. The CDR3 DNA is TGTGCCAGCAGCAAAGAAGCGGGACAGGGCTATGGCTACACCTTC. Together with reference TRBV11-1 and TRBJ1-2, the CDR3 gives the full variable domain: EAEVAQSPRYKITEKSQAVAFWCDPISGHATLYWYRQILGQGPELLVQFQDESVVDDSQLPKDRFSAERLKGVDSTLKIQPAELGDSAMYLCASSKEAGQGYGYTFGSGTRLTVV.